This T cell receptor (beta chain) was sequenced for a study of blood T cells in healthy people across ages. CDR3 length: 18 amino acids. CDR1 and CDR2 from the germline V gene are LGHNA and YNFKEQ. Trimming took off 0 bases at V and 2 bases at J, with 20 bases between the two ends. This clonotype was observed many times. With a J-beta primer mix and a sample-barcoded 5' primer, a second PCR ran about 6 to 11 cycles. TCRdb recomputed calls from the 5' RACE reads with MiXCR, one row per CDR3 protein. The sample has about 700,000 distinct CDR3 sequences, 32% seen once; the top ten hold approximately 15%.

This receptor was obtained from a woman older than 75 in good health. This chain links TRBV4-2 with TRBJ2-7; D possibly matches TRBD1 or TRBD2 (5 bases each). Sequencing input: blood. The CDR3 loop reads CASSQESTSWGFPYEQYF. CDR3 DNA sequence: TGTGCCAGCAGCCAAGAAAGTACGTCCTGGGGGTTCCCCTACGAGCAGTACTTC.